This T cell receptor beta chain was captured by sequencing in a study of T cell responses to AZD1222 COVID-19 vaccine. Study-wide points: Vaccine-associated CD4 TCRs ranged over spike, dominating at 160-218 and 743-854.

Remarks on this clone: Its specificity is unknown.

TCRdb keeps only in-frame clones here, not all; method: immunoSEQ multiplex PCR. The repertoire holds over 65,000 clones, with roughly nine tenths as singletons. The CDR3 loop spans 13 amino acids. Germline V gives CDR1 MNHEY, CDR2 SVGAGI. Trimming removed 8 bases at V and 6 bases at J, with 16 bases between. The chain recombines TRBV6-5 with TRBJ1-2, with TRBD1 as a possible D gene (5 bases). This sequence was found in an adult who received the AZD1222 COVID-19 vaccine. Sample: peripheral blood, taken 28 days after the second AZD1222 dose. The CDR3, as DNA: TGTGCCAGCCGACAGTCCACGGTGGATGGCTACACCTTC. Translated: CASRQSTVDGYTF.